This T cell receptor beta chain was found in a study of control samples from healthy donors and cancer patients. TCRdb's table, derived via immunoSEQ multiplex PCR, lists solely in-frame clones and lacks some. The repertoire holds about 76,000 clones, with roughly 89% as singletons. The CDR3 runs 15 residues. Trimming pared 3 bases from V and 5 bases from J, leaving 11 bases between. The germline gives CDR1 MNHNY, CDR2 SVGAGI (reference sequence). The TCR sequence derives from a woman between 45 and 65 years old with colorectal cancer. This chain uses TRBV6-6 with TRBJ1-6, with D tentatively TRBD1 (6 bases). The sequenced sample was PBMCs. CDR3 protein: CASSYGRGNNSPLHF. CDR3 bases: TGTGCCAGCAGTTATGGCAGGGGTAATAATTCACCCCTCCACTTT.